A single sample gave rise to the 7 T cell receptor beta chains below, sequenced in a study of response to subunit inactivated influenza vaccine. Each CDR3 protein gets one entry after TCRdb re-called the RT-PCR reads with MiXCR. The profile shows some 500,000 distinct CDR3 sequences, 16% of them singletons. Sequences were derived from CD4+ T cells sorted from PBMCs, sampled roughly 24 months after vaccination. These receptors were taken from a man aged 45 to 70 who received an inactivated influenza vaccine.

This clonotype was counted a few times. The CDR3 sequence is CASSRIRDRGFDEQFF. DNA of the CDR3: TGTGCCAGCAGCCGGATCCGGGACAGGGGTTTCGATGAGCAGTTCTTC. V usage is TRBV12-3 or TRBV12-4 and J usage is TRBJ2-1; 10 bases align to TRBD1. J gave up 8 bases and V 6 bases, and 13 bases lay outside the gene matches. The CDR3 has 16 residues.

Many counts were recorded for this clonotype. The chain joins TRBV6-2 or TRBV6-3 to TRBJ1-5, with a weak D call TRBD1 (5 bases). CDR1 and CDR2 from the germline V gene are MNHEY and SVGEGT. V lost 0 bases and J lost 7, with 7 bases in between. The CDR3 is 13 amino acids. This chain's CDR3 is CASSYSNRQPQHF. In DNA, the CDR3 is TGTGCCAGCAGTTACTCTAACAGGCAGCCCCAGCATTTT.

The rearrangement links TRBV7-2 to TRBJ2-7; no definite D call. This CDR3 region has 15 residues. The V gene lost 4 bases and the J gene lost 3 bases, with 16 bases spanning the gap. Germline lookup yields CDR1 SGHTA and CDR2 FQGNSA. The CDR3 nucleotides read TGTGCCAGCAGCTACATGGAAGGGCTGGGCTACGAGCAGTACTTC. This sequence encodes CASSYMEGLGYEQYF.

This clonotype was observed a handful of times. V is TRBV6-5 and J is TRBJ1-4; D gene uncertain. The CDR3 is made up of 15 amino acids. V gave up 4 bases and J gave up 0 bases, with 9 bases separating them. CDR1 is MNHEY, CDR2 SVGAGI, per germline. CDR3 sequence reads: CASSLSGTTNEKLFF. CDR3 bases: TGTGCCAGCAGTTTGAGTGGGACAACTAATGAAAAACTGTTTTTT.

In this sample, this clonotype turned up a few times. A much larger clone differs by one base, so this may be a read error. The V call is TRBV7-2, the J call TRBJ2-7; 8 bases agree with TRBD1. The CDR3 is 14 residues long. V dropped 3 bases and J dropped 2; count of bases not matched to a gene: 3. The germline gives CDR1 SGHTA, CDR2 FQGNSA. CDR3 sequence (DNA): TGTGCCAGCAGCTTTGACAGGGGAACCTACGAGCAGTACTTC. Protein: CASSFDRGTYEQYF.

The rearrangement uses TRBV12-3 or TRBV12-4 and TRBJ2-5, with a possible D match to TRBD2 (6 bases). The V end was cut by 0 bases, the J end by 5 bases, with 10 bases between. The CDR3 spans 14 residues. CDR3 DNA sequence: TGTGCCAGCAGTTTAGCGCGGGGCATCGAGACCCAGTACTTC. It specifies CASSLARGIETQYF.

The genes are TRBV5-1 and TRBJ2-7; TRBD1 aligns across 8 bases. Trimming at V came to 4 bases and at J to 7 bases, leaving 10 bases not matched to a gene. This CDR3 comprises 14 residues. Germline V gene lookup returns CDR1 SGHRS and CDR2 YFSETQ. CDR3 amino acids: CASSGYRGEVEQYF. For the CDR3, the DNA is TGCGCCAGCAGCGGGTACAGGGGGGAAGTGGAGCAGTACTTC.